A single sample gave rise to the 10 T cell receptor beta chains below, sequenced in a study of blood T cell repertoires in COVID-19. Libraries were prepared by immunoSEQ multiplex PCR; TCRdb keeps only in-frame clonotypes and omits some of them. The sample carries fewer than 200,000 clones, around 86% recorded once. The sample was peripheral blood. These receptors all stem from a woman aged 80 or over with COVID-19, enrolled during active disease.

This clone has just one count. The rearrangement joins TRBV18 to TRBJ1-3; D is possibly TRBD1 (5 bases). Trimming pared 3 bases from V and 0 bases from J, leaving 15 bases between. The CDR3 extends over 17 amino acids. CDR1 is KGHSH and CDR2 is LQKENI in the germline V gene. The CDR3 coding sequence is TGTGCCAGCTCACCTTTTAGTACAGGAAGCTCTGGAAACACCATATATTTT. Translation gives CASSPFSTGSSGNTIYF.

V is TRBV7-9 and J is TRBJ2-5, with 14 bases identical to TRBD2. After removal of 0 bases from V and 3 bases from J, the junction contained 0 bases not matched to a gene. The V gene's germline CDR1 is SEHNR and CDR2 FQNEAQ (reference sequence). The CDR3 runs 16 residues. CDR3 residues: CASSLAGLAGEETQYF. Written as DNA, the CDR3 is TGTGCCAGCAGCTTAGCGGGACTAGCGGGAGAAGAGACCCAGTACTTC.

The rearrangement uses TRBV19 and TRBJ1-3; no firm D call. The CDR3 sequence is 17 residues long. The V end was cut by 5 bases, the J end by 0 bases, with 17 bases between. Germline V gene sequence: CDR1 LNHDA, CDR2 SQIVND (reference sequence). For the CDR3, the DNA is TGTGCCAGTAGTCCCCTTCCGACGGTAGCCTCTGGAAACACCATATATTTT. Translated: CASSPLPTVASGNTIYF. Filled out from reference TRBV19 and TRBJ1-3, the complete variable domain reads DGGITQSPKYLFRKEGQNVTLSCEQNLNHDAMYWYRQDPGQGLRLIYYSQIVNDFQKGDIAEGYSVSREKKESFPLTVTSAQKNPTAFYLCASSPLPTVASGNTIYFGEGSWLTVV.

This chain links TRBV10-3 with TRBJ2-7; 7 nucleotides line up with TRBD1. Germline values: CDR1 ENHRY, CDR2 SYGVKD. Unmatched junction bases numbered 15, after V lost 4 bases and J lost 9 bases. The CDR3 is 15 amino acids. In DNA form, the CDR3 reads TGTGCCATCAGTGGCGCCTCGGGACAGTTCACGGGGCAGTACTTC. It is translated as CAISGASGQFTGQYF.

The V call is TRBV12-3 or TRBV12-4, the J call TRBJ2-3; TRBD1 might be the D (6 bases). V was pared by 7 bases and J by 6 bases, with 14 bases between. This CDR3 is built from 13 residues. The CDR3 is CASTFRGTDTQYF. In DNA, the CDR3 is TGTGCCAGCACTTTCAGGGGAACCGATACGCAGTATTTT.

This clone was counted only a few times. The chain links TRBV19 to TRBJ1-1; D may be TRBD1 (6 bases). The V end was cut by 5 bases, the J end by 9 bases, with 16 bases between. CDR1 and CDR2 (germline): LNHDA, SQIVND (reference sequence). The CDR3 has 13 amino acids. The CDR3 region is CASSGGHLSKAFF. CDR3 coding DNA: TGTGCCAGTAGTGGGGGACATCTTTCAAAAGCTTTCTTT.

On this clone itself: The identical CDR3 is also encoded by other nucleotide sequences in the sample. The chain is built from TRBV19 and TRBJ2-1, with a weak D call TRBD2 (6 bases). Germline V gene lookup returns CDR1 LNHDA and CDR2 SQIVND (reference sequence). There are 13 residues in the CDR3. Trimming pared 1 base from V and 8 bases from J, leaving 9 bases between. CDR3 nucleotides: TGTGCCAGTAGTATAGGACTAGGGGATGAGCAGTTCTTC. Its translation is CASSIGLGDEQFF.

This chain connects TRBV15 to TRBJ2-2; 12 bases agree with TRBD2. Looked up from germline, CDR1 is LNHNV and CDR2 is YYDKDF (reference sequence). The length of the CDR3 is 18 residues. Trimming cost V 0 bases and J 5 bases; bases outside gene matches: 7. The CDR3, as DNA: TGTGCCACCAGCAGAGACCTACTAGCGGGAGGTGGAACCGGGGAGCTGTTTTTT. As protein: CATSRDLLAGGGTGELFF.

This clone appeared once. This chain connects TRBV28 to TRBJ2-1, with 8 bases lining up with TRBD1. Germline assignment: CDR1 MDHEN and CDR2 SYDVKM. J gave up 4 bases and V 5 bases, and 4 bases lay outside the gene matches. The CDR3 runs 14 residues. The CDR3: CASSVRQGYNEQFF. In DNA form, the CDR3 reads TGTGCCAGCAGTGTACGACAGGGGTACAATGAGCAGTTCTTC.

This chain links TRBV5-1 with TRBJ2-5, with 7 positions matching TRBD1. Per germline, CDR1 SGHRS and CDR2 YFSETQ. The CDR3 covers 13 residues. The junction had 3 bases not matched to a gene; V was cut back by 2 bases and J by 5 bases. The CDR3, as DNA: TGCGCCAGCAGCTTAACGACAGGGGAGACCCAGTACTTC. Translation: CASSLTTGETQYF.